This T cell receptor beta chain was found in a study of blood T cell repertoires in COVID-19. Study-wide background: Sites across the United States, Italy and Spain contributed samples from acute and convalescent COVID-19. T cells, B-cell-depleted T cells, or PBMCs provided the cDNA or gDNA that served as material.

Per the original methods: Reference gene primer amplification gave nucleated cell count estimates. TCRdb keeps only in-frame clones here, not all; method: immunoSEQ multiplex PCR. V, J and clone size were drawn from that table, and D and trimming were deduced from the DNA. The sample includes about 99,000 clones, 84% of them seen just once. The table lists this clone with a few counts. Germline CDR1 GTSNPN, CDR2 SVGIG (reference sequence). The germline V and J ends were trimmed by 2 bases and 5 bases, with 18 bases remaining between them. The CDR3 extends over 15 amino acids. The chain combines TRBV30 with TRBJ1-1; D is perhaps TRBD1 (6 bases). This receptor was taken from a man between 60 and 75 years old with acute or convalescent COVID-19. What was sequenced was peripheral blood. CDR3 nucleotides: TGTGCCTGGAGTAGGGGAAAACAGGGAGGGACTGAAGCTTTCTTT. This encodes CAWSRGKQGGTEAFF. Supplemented by reference TRBV30 and TRBJ1-1, the full variable domain reads SQTIHQWPATLVQPVGSPLSLECTVEGTSNPNLYWYRQAAGRGLQLLFYSVGIGQISSEVPQNLSASRPQDRQFILSSKKLLLSDSGFYLCAWSRGKQGGTEAFFGQGTRLTVV.